These 13 T cell receptor beta chains were all obtained from the same sample, sequenced in a study of blood T cell repertoires in COVID-19. This table comes from immunoSEQ multiplex PCR, and its TCRdb copy is limited to in-frame clones, with some not included. The sample gives about 50,000 clones, about 85% of which show up once; 13% to 15% is in the top ten. Specimen: peripheral blood. The receptors originated from a human donor in a cohort sampled during active COVID-19.

The V call is TRBV27, the J call TRBJ1-6; TRBD1 matches at 7 bases. Trimming cost V 4 bases and J 10 bases; bases outside gene matches: 13. The CDR3 runs 16 residues. Germline CDR1 and CDR2: MNHEY and SMNVEV (reference sequence). The CDR3 sequence: CASSSDPTGTVSPLHF. As DNA, the CDR3 is TGTGCCAGCAGTTCCGACCCGACAGGGACGGTCTCACCCCTCCACTTT.

This clone was observed once. The chain recombines TRBV9 with TRBJ2-3, with a possible D match to TRBD2 (5 bases). V was pared by 4 bases and J by 2 bases, with 14 bases between. Germline V lookup: CDR1 SGDLS, CDR2 YYNGEE. This CDR3 is 15 amino acids long. CDR3 DNA: TGTGCCAGCAGCCCCCACGCGGGCTACACAGATACGCAGTATTTT. Translated, it gives CASSPHAGYTDTQYF. Drawing the rest from reference TRBV9 and TRBJ2-3, the complete variable domain is DSGVTQTPKHLITATGQRVTLRCSPRSGDLSVYWYQQSLDQGLQFLIQYYNGEERAKGNILERFSAQQFPDLHSELNLSSLELGDSALYFCASSPHAGYTDTQYFGPGTRLTVL.

The V and J genes are TRBV7-2 and TRBJ1-1; 7 bases match TRBD1. The V and J ends lost 5 bases and 3 bases, in that order; junction bases with no gene match: 9. Germline V gene lookup returns CDR1 SGHTA and CDR2 FQGNSA. There are 15 residues in the CDR3. CDR3 region: CASSLTIGTDTEAFF. The CDR3 DNA reads as TGTGCCAGCAGCCTTACTATTGGGACAGACACTGAAGCTTTCTTT.

The CDR3 loop is CASSPPEGDEQFF. CDR3 bases: TGTGCCAGCTCACCACCGGAGGGCGATGAGCAGTTCTTC. The rearrangement uses TRBV18 and TRBJ2-1; D possibly corresponds to TRBD2 (6 bases). Germline CDR1 reads KGHSH; CDR2 reads LQKENI. V lost 0 bases to trimming and J lost 8 bases, with 8 bases between them. The CDR3 totals 13 residues. The variable domain in full, completed from reference TRBV18 and TRBJ2-1, reads NAGVMQNPRHLVRRRGQEARLRCSPMKGHSHVYWYRQLPEEGLKFMVYLQKENIIDESGMPKERFSAEFPKEGPSILRIQQVVRGDSAAYFCASSPPEGDEQFFGPGTRLTVL.

V usage is TRBV5-4 and J usage is TRBJ2-7, with D possibly being TRBD1 (5 bases). V lost 0 bases to trimming and J lost 3 bases, with 13 bases between them. The CDR3 totals 15 residues. Per the germline V gene, CDR1 is SGHNT and CDR2 is YYREEE (reference sequence). CDR3 amino acids: CASSLGAGNLYEQYF. DNA for the CDR3: TGTGCCAGCAGCTTGGGAGCAGGGAACCTCTACGAGCAGTACTTC.

This clone came up a few times. The chain couples TRBV6-5 to TRBJ1-4; 8 bases map to TRBD1. V lost 9 bases and J lost 2; bases outside the gene matches: 8. Germline CDR1 reads MNHEY; CDR2 reads SVGAGI. The CDR3 totals 15 residues. The DNA for the CDR3 is TGTGCCAGGGACAGACAGGGGCCGACTAATGAAAAACTGTTTTTT. Protein product: CARDRQGPTNEKLFF.

This chain connects TRBV7-9 to TRBJ2-5; the D gene is possibly TRBD2 (6 bases). Germline CDR1 is SEHNR and CDR2 is FQNEAQ (reference sequence). The CDR3 contains 14 residues. Deletions cut 3 bases from V and 5 bases from J, with 13 bases between. CDR3 amino acids: CASSLTGTVETQYF. CDR3 in DNA: TGTGCCAGCAGCTTGACCGGGACTGTGGAGACCCAGTACTTC. The whole variable domain, remainder taken from reference TRBV7-9 and TRBJ2-5, is DTGVSQNPRHKITKRGQNVTFRCDPISEHNRLYWYRQTLGQGPEFLTYFQNEAQLEKSRLLSDRFSAERPKGSFSTLEIQRTEQGDSAMYLCASSLTGTVETQYFGPGTRLLVL.

The V gene is TRBV19, the J gene TRBJ2-6, with TRBD1 identical over 7 bases. The CDR3 extends over 15 amino acids. V was clipped by 7 bases and J by 2 bases; unmatched bases: 5. Germline-derived CDR1 and CDR2 are LNHDA and SQIVND (reference sequence). The CDR3 DNA sequence: TGTGCCAGTAACAACAGGGGAGCTGGGGCCAACGTCCTGACTTTC. This translates into CASNNRGAGANVLTF.

V and J are TRBV3-1 (or the pseudogene TRBV3-2) and TRBJ1-4; TRBD1 aligns across 7 bases. The V segment lost 2 bases and the J segment 3 bases; nucleotides outside the gene matches: 6. The CDR3 extends over 16 amino acids. From germline, CDR1 is LGHDT and CDR2 YNNKEL (reference sequence). The DNA of the CDR3 is TGTGCCAGCAGCCAAAACGAGGGGACAGCTAATGAAAAACTGTTTTTT. This translates into CASSQNEGTANEKLFF.

The genes are TRBV19 and TRBJ1-1; 8 bases fit TRBD1. The J segment lost 4 bases and the V segment lost 7 bases, leaving 11 bases of the junction unmatched. Germline assignment: CDR1 LNHDA and CDR2 SQIVND (reference sequence). CDR3 size: 15 residues. As DNA, the CDR3 is TGTGCCAGTACCCCCCAGGGGGCGCAGACCACTGAAGCTTTCTTT. It yields the protein CASTPQGAQTTEAFF.

The chain recombines TRBV10-3 with TRBJ1-5, with a tentative D call TRBD1 (5 bases). The V end lost 0 bases, the J end lost 0 bases, and 6 bases lay between the germline ends. Germline CDR1 is ENHRY and CDR2 is SYGVKD. This CDR3 contains 15 residues. The CDR3 DNA is TGTGCCATCAGTGAGTCAGGGGCTAGCAATCAGCCCCAGCATTTT. Residues: CAISESGASNQPQHF.

The rearrangement links TRBV6-6 to TRBJ2-7; 9 positions agree with TRBD1. CDR3 length: 14 amino acids. Germline CDR1 MNHNY, CDR2 SVGAGI (reference sequence). V shed 9 bases and J 3 bases; nucleotides not matched to a gene: 9. The CDR3 DNA is TGTGCCAGTGAAACCGGGACAGGGTTCTACGAGCAGTACTTC. Translation: CASETGTGFYEQYF.

This clone was seen more than once but under ten times. This rearrangement joins TRBV6-5 to TRBJ2-7, with 12 bases aligning to TRBD1. The CDR3 runs 15 residues. The V segment lost 5 bases and the J segment 3 bases; nucleotides outside the gene matches: 5. From germline, CDR1 is MNHEY and CDR2 SVGAGI. This CDR3 is CASSRGTGGLYEQYF. The CDR3 DNA sequence: TGTGCCAGCAGTCGCGGGACAGGGGGCCTCTACGAGCAGTACTTC.